These 25 T cell receptor beta chains came from one sample sequenced in a study of OX40 agonist ivuxolimab in advanced cancers. The table came from immunoSEQ multiplex PCR; TCRdb's copy has only in-frame clones and leaves some out. Of some 70,000 clones listed, approximately 90% are singletons. Sequencing used CD4+ or CD8+ T cells sorted from blood, obtained in a trial of the OX40 agonist ivuxolimab. Receptor source: an adult with an advanced solid tumor such as melanoma, head and neck, liver or kidney cancer.

The rearrangement links TRBV5-6 to TRBJ2-5; D ambiguous. The germline CDR1 and CDR2 sequences are SGHDT and YYEEEE. Trimming pared 0 bases from V and 6 bases from J, leaving 12 bases between. The CDR3 covers 14 residues. CDR3 DNA sequence: TGTGCCAGCAGCTTGGTACTACCGGAGAAGACCCAGTACTTC. Protein: CASSLVLPEKTQYF. Based on the CDR3 plus reference TRBV5-6 and TRBJ2-5, the full variable domain is DAGVTQSPTHLIKTRGQQVTLRCSPKSGHDTVSWYQQALGQGPQFIFQYYEEEERQRGNFPDRFSGHQFPNYSSELNVNALLLGDSALYLCASSLVLPEKTQYFGPGTRLLVL.

CDR3 protein: CASSGVGLAIDEQYF. The CDR3 region has the DNA TGTGCCAGCAGTGGAGTAGGACTAGCGATCGACGAGCAGTACTTC. The rearrangement uses TRBV27 and TRBJ2-7; 9 bases are a match to TRBD2. The CDR3 length is 15 residues. Germline lookup yields CDR1 MNHEY and CDR2 SMNVEV (reference sequence). V lost 5 bases to trimming and J lost 5 bases; unmatched junction nucleotides: 10.

The V gene is TRBV18, the J gene TRBJ2-7; 9 bases fit TRBD2. With V trimmed by 4 bases and J by 5 bases, 9 bases remained unmatched. The CDR3 covers 15 residues. CDR1 is KGHSH and CDR2 is LQKENI in the germline V gene. CDR3 DNA: TGTGCCAGCTCACTGACTAGCGGTTCAGTGGACGAGCAGTACTTC. It codes for CASSLTSGSVDEQYF.

The chain recombines TRBV7-6 with TRBJ2-7, with 9 bases matching TRBD1. V gave up 5 bases and J gave up 4 bases; unmatched junction bases: 6. This CDR3 is built from 14 residues. The germline CDR1 and CDR2 sequences are SGHVS and FNYEAQ. CDR3 nucleotides: TGTGCCAGCAGCCCCGGGGACAGGGCTTACGAGCAGTACTTC. Translating gives CASSPGDRAYEQYF. The entire variable domain, with the rest obtained from reference TRBV7-6 and TRBJ2-7, is as follows: GAGVSQSPRYKVTKRGQDVALRCDPISGHVSLYWYRQALGQGPEFLTYFNYEAQQDKSGLPNDRFSAERPEGSISTLTIQRTEQRDSAMYRCASSPGDRAYEQYFGPGTRLTVT.

The chain combines TRBV25-1 with TRBJ1-3; TRBD1 is a possible D gene (5 bases). The CDR3 loop spans 14 amino acids. Germline CDR1 MGHDK, CDR2 SYGVNS. The germline V and J ends were trimmed by 6 bases and 9 bases, with 18 bases remaining between them. CDR3 sequence (DNA): TGTGCCAGCAGCGGGACCCAGGTTCATGGCACCATATATTTT. Translating gives CASSGTQVHGTIYF.

The chain couples TRBV29-1 to TRBJ1-1; no firm D call. There are 13 residues in the CDR3. V was cut by 4 bases and J by 1 base, with 10 bases left in between. The germline CDR1 and CDR2 sequences are SQVTM and ANQGSEA. The CDR3 loop reads CSVAIDPNTEAFF. In DNA form, the CDR3 reads TGCAGCGTTGCTATCGACCCGAACACTGAAGCTTTCTTT.

V and J are TRBV29-1 and TRBJ2-2, with TRBD2 as a possible D gene (6 bases). The germline V gene has CDR1 SQVTM and CDR2 ANQGSEA. The germline V and J ends were trimmed by 2 bases and 7 bases, with 17 bases remaining between them. The CDR3 is 15 residues long. CDR3 sequence reads: CSVEPPGRIDGELFF. Written as DNA, the CDR3 is TGCAGCGTTGAACCACCGGGGAGGATCGACGGGGAGCTGTTTTTT.

The V and J genes are TRBV6-1 and TRBJ1-2; TRBD1 might be the D (5 bases). From germline, CDR1 is MNHNS and CDR2 SASEGT. The ends were cut back, 6 bases at V and 9 bases at J, with 17 bases in the middle. The CDR3 runs to 13 residues. The CDR3 reads CASRSPTRGRYTF. In DNA, the CDR3 is TGTGCCAGCAGGTCCCCTACAAGGGGCCGCTACACCTTC.

This rearrangement joins TRBV21-1 to TRBJ2-5; TRBD2 is the table's D call and was not checked against the DNA. TRBV21-1 is designated a pseudogene. This CDR3 is built from 16 residues. The CDR3 region is CASSTWTSEYQETQYF. CDR3 sequence (DNA): TGTGCCAGCAGCACCTGGACTAGCGAGTACCAAGAGACCCAGTACTTC.

The chain uses TRBV18 and TRBJ2-2; TRBD2 aligns across 8 bases. CDR3 length: 15 amino acids. Trimming took 3 bases from V and 4 from J; bases not matched to a gene: 4. Germline-derived CDR1 and CDR2 are KGHSH and LQKENI. The CDR3 region is CASSPGTSGTGELFF. In DNA form, the CDR3 reads TGTGCCAGCTCACCCGGGACTAGTGGCACCGGGGAGCTGTTTTTT.

The chain employs TRBV27 and TRBJ2-2; D not resolved. CDR3 length equals 14 residues. CDR1 MNHEY and CDR2 SMNVEV come from the germline V gene (reference sequence). The V gene lost 5 bases and the J gene lost 1 base, with 8 bases spanning the gap. This CDR3 reads CASSRTVNTGELFF. DNA for the CDR3: TGTGCCAGCAGTCGGACGGTGAACACCGGGGAGCTGTTTTTT.

Comments on this clone: The identical CDR3 is also encoded by other nucleotide sequences in the sample. The rearrangement joins TRBV18 to TRBJ1-1; the D is unclear. This CDR3 region has 13 residues. Germline CDR1 is KGHSH and CDR2 is LQKENI. Trimming removed 3 bases from V and 4 bases from J, with 9 bases in between. This CDR3 reads CASSPPVITEAFF. The CDR3 DNA sequence: TGTGCCAGCTCACCGCCTGTTATCACTGAAGCTTTCTTT.

V is TRBV5-4 and J is TRBJ2-6, with 7 bases matching TRBD1. Per the germline V gene, CDR1 is SGHNT and CDR2 is YYREEE (reference sequence). The J segment lost 2 bases and the V segment lost 4 bases, leaving 3 bases of the junction unmatched. The CDR3 totals 15 residues. CDR3 sequence reads: CASSLGTAGANVLTF. The CDR3 DNA follows: TGTGCCAGCAGCCTCGGGACAGCTGGGGCCAACGTCCTGACTTTC.

This rearrangement joins TRBV2 to TRBJ2-7, with D possibly TRBD1 on 6 matching bases. Germline loops: CDR1 SNHLY, CDR2 FYNNEI. V dropped 5 bases and J dropped 0 bases, with 11 bases sitting between them. The CDR3 has 14 residues. The CDR3 DNA reads as TGTGCCAGCAGTTTACAGGGAAGCTCCTACGAGCAGTACTTC. This sequence encodes CASSLQGSSYEQYF. The complete variable domain, with remaining parts taken from reference TRBV2 and TRBJ2-7, reads EPEVTQTPSHQVTQMGQEVILRCVPISNHLYFYWYRQILGQKVEFLVSFYNNEISEKSEIFDDQFSVERPDGSNFTLKIRSTKLEDSAMYFCASSLQGSSYEQYFGPGTRLTVT.

This clone was detected once. The rearrangement joins TRBV7-8 to TRBJ2-3, with 7 bases that match TRBD1. Germline assignment: CDR1 SGHVS and CDR2 FQNEAQ. This CDR3 region has 15 residues. Unmatched junction bases numbered 6, after V lost 5 bases and J lost 1 base. CDR3 in DNA: TGTGCCAGCAGCCCCCGACAGGGAGGCACAGATACGCAGTATTTT. Translation: CASSPRQGGTDTQYF.

In its sample, this clone was seen once. The chain is built from TRBV18 and TRBJ1-2, with a tentative D call TRBD1 (5 bases). The germline gives CDR1 KGHSH, CDR2 LQKENI. The V end lost 6 bases, the J end lost 3 bases, and 11 bases lay between the germline ends. The CDR3 has 13 residues. CDR3 nucleotide sequence: TGTGCCAGCTCGCAAGACAGATACTATGGCTACACCTTC. Translation gives CASSQDRYYGYTF.

This rearrangement joins TRBV6-5 to TRBJ1-2, with D maybe TRBD1 (5 bases). Trimming removed 2 bases from V and 8 bases from J, with 9 bases in between. The CDR3 is 12 amino acids. Germline V gene sequence: CDR1 MNHEY, CDR2 SVGAGI. The CDR3 protein is CASSYGTLGYTF. Here the CDR3 DNA reads TGTGCCAGCAGTTACGGGACGCTCGGCTACACCTTC.

The chain links TRBV7-6 to TRBJ2-2; D unclear. The CDR3 covers 14 residues. Germline V gives CDR1 SGHVS, CDR2 FNYEAQ. V was cut by 5 bases and J by 2 bases, with 9 bases left in between. Written as DNA, the CDR3 is TGTGCCAGCAGCCCCGACATTAACACCGGGGAGCTGTTTTTT. This encodes CASSPDINTGELFF.

The rearrangement uses TRBV4-1 and TRBJ1-3; TRBD1 might be the D (6 bases). CDR1 and CDR2 from the germline V gene are MGHRA and YSYEKL. The CDR3 is made up of 17 amino acids. Trimming took 1 base from V and 3 from J, leaving 16 bases between them. The CDR3 sequence is CASSQGTARDGGNTIYF. The DNA of the CDR3 is TGCGCCAGCAGCCAAGGGACAGCCCGGGATGGTGGAAACACCATATATTTT.

The chain carries TRBV28 and TRBJ2-1; tentative D call: TRBD2 (5 bases). CDR1 is MDHEN, CDR2 SYDVKM, per germline. The CDR3 is 13 amino acids. Trimming cost V 2 bases and J 9 bases, with 11 bases left between them. The CDR3 region is CASSLTRIGEQFF. The CDR3 DNA follows: TGTGCCAGCAGTTTAACTAGAATCGGTGAGCAGTTCTTC. Full variable domain (rest looked up from reference TRBV28 and TRBJ2-1): DVKVTQSSRYLVKRTGEKVFLECVQDMDHENMFWYRQDPGLGLRLIYFSYDVKMKEKGDIPEGYSVSREKKERFSLILESASTNQTSMYLCASSLTRIGEQFFGPGTRLTVL.

The chain combines TRBV28 with TRBJ1-2; a weak D match, TRBD1 (5 bases). The V end lost 10 bases, the J end lost 8 bases, and 11 bases lay between the germline ends. The CDR3 spans 10 residues. Germline V gene sequence: CDR1 MDHEN, CDR2 SYDVKM. CDR3 sequence reads: CAIFRVGYTF. The CDR3, as DNA: TGTGCCATCTTCAGGGTAGGCTACACCTTC.

The chain joins TRBV7-2 to TRBJ1-1; D is perhaps TRBD1 (6 bases). This CDR3 region has 15 residues. Germline V lookup: CDR1 SGHTA, CDR2 FQGNSA. V was trimmed by 6 bases and J by 3 bases, leaving 17 bases between them. The CDR3 here is CASSPIDRKYTEAFF. In DNA form, the CDR3 reads TGTGCCAGCAGTCCAATAGACAGGAAATACACTGAAGCTTTCTTT.

This clone has only one observation. CDR3 DNA sequence: TGTGCCAGCAGTGGTAGGGTTTTAGATACGCAGTATTTT. Translated, it gives CASSGRVLDTQYF. V is TRBV2 and J is TRBJ2-3; D is uncertain. Trimming cost V 4 bases and J 5 bases, with 10 bases left between them. The CDR3 has 13 residues. The germline gives CDR1 SNHLY, CDR2 FYNNEI.

The chain couples TRBV28 to TRBJ1-2; 7 bases match TRBD1. Per the germline V gene, CDR1 is MDHEN and CDR2 is SYDVKM. J lost 0 bases, V lost 6 bases, and 10 bases had no gene match. CDR3 length: 16 amino acids. CDR3: CASSTQEGAPNYGYTF. The CDR3 DNA reads TGTGCCAGCAGCACCCAGGAGGGGGCTCCTAACTATGGCTACACCTTC.

V gene TRBV4-2 combines with J gene TRBJ2-7; 9 bases agree with TRBD2. Trimming removed 1 base from V and 5 bases from J; junction bases left unmatched: 9. The CDR3 sequence is 16 residues long. Germline V lookup: CDR1 LGHNA, CDR2 YNFKEQ. The CDR3 is CASSQVTSGRLNEQYF. The CDR3 DNA reads TGTGCCAGCAGCCAAGTGACTAGCGGTCGGTTAAACGAGCAGTACTTC.